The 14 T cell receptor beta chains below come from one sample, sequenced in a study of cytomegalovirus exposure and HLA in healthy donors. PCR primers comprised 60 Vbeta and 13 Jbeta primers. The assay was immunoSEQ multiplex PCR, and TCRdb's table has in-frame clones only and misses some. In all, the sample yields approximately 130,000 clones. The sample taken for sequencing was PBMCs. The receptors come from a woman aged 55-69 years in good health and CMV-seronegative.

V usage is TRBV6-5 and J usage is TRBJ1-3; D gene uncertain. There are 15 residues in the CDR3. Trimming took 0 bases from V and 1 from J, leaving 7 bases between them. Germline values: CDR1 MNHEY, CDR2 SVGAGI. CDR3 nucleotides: TGTGCCAGCAGTTACTCGCGAGGTTCTGGAAACACCATATATTTT. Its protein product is CASSYSRGSGNTIYF.

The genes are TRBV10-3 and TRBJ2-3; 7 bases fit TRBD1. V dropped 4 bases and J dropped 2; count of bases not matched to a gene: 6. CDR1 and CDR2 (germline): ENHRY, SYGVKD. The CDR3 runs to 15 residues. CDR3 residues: CAISAGTVNTDTQYF. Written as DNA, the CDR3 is TGTGCCATCAGTGCCGGGACAGTCAACACAGATACGCAGTATTTT.

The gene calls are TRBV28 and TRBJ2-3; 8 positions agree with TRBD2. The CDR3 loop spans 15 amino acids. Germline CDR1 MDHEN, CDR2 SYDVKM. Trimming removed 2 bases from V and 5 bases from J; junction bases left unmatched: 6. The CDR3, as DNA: TGTGCCAGCAGTTTAGGAGTAGCGGGGAAAGATACGCAGTATTTT. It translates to CASSLGVAGKDTQYF. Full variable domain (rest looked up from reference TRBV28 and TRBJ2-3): DVKVTQSSRYLVKRTGEKVFLECVQDMDHENMFWYRQDPGLGLRLIYFSYDVKMKEKGDIPEGYSVSREKKERFSLILESASTNQTSMYLCASSLGVAGKDTQYFGPGTRLTVL.

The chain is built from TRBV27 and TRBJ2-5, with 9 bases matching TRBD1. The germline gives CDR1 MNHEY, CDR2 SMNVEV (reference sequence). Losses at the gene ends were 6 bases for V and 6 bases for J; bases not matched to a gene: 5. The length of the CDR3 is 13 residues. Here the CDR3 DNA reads TGTGCCAGCAGCCCCGGACAGGGGAAGACCCAGTACTTC. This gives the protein CASSPGQGKTQYF.

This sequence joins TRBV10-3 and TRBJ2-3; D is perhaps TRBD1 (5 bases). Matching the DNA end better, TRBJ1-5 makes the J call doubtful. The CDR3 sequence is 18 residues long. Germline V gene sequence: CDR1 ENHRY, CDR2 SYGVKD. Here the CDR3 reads CAISTSGGFATSTDTQHF. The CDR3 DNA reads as TGTGCCATCAGTACTAGCGGGGGATTTGCTACTAGCACAGATACGCAGCATTTT.

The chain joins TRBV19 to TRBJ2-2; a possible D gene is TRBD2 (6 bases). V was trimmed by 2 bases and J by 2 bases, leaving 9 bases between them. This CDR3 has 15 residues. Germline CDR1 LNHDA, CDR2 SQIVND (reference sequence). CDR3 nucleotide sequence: TGTGCCAGTAGTATACTAGCGCCCAACACCGGGGAGCTGTTTTTT. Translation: CASSILAPNTGELFF.

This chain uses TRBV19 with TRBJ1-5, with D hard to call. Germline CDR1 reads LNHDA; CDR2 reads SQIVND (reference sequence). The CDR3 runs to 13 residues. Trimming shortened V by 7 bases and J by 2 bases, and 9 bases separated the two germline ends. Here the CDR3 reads CASTIQGNQPQHF. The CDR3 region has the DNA TGTGCCAGTACCATACAAGGCAATCAGCCCCAGCATTTT.

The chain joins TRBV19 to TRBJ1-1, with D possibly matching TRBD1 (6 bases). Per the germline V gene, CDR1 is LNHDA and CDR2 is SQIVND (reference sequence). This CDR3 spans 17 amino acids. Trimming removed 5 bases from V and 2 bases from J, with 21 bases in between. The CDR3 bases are TGTGCCAGTAGTGGACCTGGTGGGGTCAGGGGCAACACTGAAGCTTTCTTT. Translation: CASSGPGGVRGNTEAFF.

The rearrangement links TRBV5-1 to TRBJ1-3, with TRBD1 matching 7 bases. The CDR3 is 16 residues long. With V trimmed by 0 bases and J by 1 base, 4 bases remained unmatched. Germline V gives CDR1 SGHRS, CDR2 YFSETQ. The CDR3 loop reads CASSLGPGGSGNTIYF. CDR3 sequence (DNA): TGCGCCAGCAGCTTGGGTCCAGGGGGTTCTGGAAACACCATATATTTT.

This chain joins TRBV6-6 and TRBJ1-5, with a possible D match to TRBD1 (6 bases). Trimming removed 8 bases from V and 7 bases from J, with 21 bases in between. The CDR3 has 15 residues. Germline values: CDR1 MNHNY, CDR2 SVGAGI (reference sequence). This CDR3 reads CASLPGGASPQPQHF. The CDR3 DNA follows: TGTGCCAGCCTCCCCGGGGGGGCCAGCCCGCAGCCCCAGCATTTT.

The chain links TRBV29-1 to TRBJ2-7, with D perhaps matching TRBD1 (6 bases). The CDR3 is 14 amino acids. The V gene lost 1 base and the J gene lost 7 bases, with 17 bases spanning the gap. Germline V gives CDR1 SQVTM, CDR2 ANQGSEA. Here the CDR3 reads CSVEVTRGIGEQYF. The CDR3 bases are TGCAGCGTTGAAGTAACCAGGGGAATAGGGGAGCAGTACTTC.

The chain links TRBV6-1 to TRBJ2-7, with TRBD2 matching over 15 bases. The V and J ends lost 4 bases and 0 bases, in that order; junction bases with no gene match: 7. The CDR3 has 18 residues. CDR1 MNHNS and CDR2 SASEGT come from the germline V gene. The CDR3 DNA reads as TGTGCCAGCAGTGGGGGACTAGCGGGAGGCTGGGGCTCCTACGAGCAGTACTTC. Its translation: CASSGGLAGGWGSYEQYF.

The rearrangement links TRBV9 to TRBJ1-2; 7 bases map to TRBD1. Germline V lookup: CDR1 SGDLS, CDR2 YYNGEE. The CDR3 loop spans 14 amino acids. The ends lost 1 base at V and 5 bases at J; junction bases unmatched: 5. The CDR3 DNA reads TGTGCCAGCAGCGTAATCGGGACAGCTTATGGCTACACCTTC. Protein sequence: CASSVIGTAYGYTF.

The CDR3 DNA follows: TGTGCCAGCAGTGAAGAACTAGCGGGAGGTTACAATGAGCAGTTCTTC. It is translated as CASSEELAGGYNEQFF. V gene TRBV2 combines with J gene TRBJ2-1; TRBD2 aligns across 12 bases. CDR1 is SNHLY and CDR2 is FYNNEI in the germline V gene. CDR3 length: 16 amino acids. Germline trimming cut 1 base from V and 4 bases from J; bases unmatched to any gene: 2.